This T cell receptor beta chain was retrieved from a study of blood T cell repertoires in COVID-19. This CDR3 has 14 residues. The V gene lost 6 bases and the J gene lost 1 base, with 11 bases spanning the gap. Germline loops: CDR1 SGHTA, CDR2 FQGNSA. The method was immunoSEQ multiplex PCR; TCRdb's version includes in-frame clones alone and lacks a portion of them. The sample carries 250,000 to 350,000 clones, 70% to 90% recorded once. This clone was seen only once. Cohort assignment relied on participant-reported clinical history. The sequenced sample consisted of PBMCs or T cells enriched from blood (not recorded which). The chain uses TRBV7-2 and TRBJ2-3; tentative D call: TRBD2 (5 bases). This TCR came from an older woman in a cohort exposed to, infected with or recovered from COVID-19 (not recorded which). DNA of the CDR3: TGTGCCAGCAGGGAGGCAACGCGCACAGATACGCAGTATTTT. Its translation: CASREATRTDTQYF.